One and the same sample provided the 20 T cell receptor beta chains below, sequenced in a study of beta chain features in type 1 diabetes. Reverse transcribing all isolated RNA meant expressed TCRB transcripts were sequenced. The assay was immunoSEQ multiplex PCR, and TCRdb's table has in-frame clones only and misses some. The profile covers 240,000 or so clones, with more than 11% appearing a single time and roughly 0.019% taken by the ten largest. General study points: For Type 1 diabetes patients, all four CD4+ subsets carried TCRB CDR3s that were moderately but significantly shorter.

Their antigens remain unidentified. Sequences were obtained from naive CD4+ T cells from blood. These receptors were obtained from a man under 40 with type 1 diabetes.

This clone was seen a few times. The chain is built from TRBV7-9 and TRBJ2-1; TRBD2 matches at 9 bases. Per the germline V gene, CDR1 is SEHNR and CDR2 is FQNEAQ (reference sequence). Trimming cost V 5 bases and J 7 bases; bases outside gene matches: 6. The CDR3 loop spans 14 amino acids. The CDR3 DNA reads TGTGCCAGCAGCCTCGGGACTAGCCAAAATGAGCAGTTCTTC. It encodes CASSLGTSQNEQFF. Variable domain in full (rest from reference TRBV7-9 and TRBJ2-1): DTGVSQNPRHKITKRGQNVTFRCDPISEHNRLYWYRQTLGQGPEFLTYFQNEAQLEKSRLLSDRFSAERPKGSFSTLEIQRTEQGDSAMYLCASSLGTSQNEQFFGPGTRLTVL.

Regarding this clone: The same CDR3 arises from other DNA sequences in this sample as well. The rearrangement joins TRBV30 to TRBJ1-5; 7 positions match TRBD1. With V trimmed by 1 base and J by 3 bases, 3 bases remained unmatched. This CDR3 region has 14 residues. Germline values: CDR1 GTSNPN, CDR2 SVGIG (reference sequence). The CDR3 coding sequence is TGTGCCTGGAGTGGACAGGGAGACAATCAGCCCCAGCATTTT. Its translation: CAWSGQGDNQPQHF.

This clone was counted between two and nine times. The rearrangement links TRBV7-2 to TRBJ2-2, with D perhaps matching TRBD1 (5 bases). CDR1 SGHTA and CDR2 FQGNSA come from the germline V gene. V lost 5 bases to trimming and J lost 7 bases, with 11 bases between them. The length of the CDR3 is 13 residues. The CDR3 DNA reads TGTGCCAGCAGCGCGACGACAGTCGGGGAGCTGTTTTTT. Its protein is CASSATTVGELFF.

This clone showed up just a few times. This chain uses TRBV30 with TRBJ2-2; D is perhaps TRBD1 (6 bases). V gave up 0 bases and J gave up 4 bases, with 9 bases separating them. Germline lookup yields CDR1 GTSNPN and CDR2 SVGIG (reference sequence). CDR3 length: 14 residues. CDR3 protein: CAWSVRTVTGELFF. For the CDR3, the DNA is TGTGCCTGGAGTGTAAGGACAGTCACCGGGGAGCTGTTTTTT.

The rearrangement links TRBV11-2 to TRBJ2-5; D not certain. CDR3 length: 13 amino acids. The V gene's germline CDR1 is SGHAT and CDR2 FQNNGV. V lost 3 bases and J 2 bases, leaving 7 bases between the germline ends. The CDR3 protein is CASSLRTQETQYF. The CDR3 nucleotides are TGTGCCAGCAGCTTGCGTACTCAAGAGACCCAGTACTTC.

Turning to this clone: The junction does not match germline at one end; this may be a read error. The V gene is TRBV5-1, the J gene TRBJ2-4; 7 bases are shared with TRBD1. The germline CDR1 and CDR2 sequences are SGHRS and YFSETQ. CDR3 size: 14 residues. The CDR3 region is CASSSGTAQNIQYF. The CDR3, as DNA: TGCGCCAGCAGCTCCGGGACAGCCCAAAACATTCAGTACTTC.

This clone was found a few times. CDR3 DNA: TGTGCCAGCAGCTTGGTGGAGAGCGATGGCTACACCTTC. Translated, it gives CASSLVESDGYTF. The chain carries TRBV5-6 and TRBJ1-2, with D unclear. Germline V gene lookup returns CDR1 SGHDT and CDR2 YYEEEE. The CDR3 consists of 13 residues. Trimming removed 0 bases from V and 6 bases from J, with 9 bases in between.

In DNA form, the CDR3 reads TGTGCCAGCAGCTCACGACTAGCGGAGACCCAGTACTTC. It encodes CASSSRLAETQYF. The chain is built from TRBV11-2 and TRBJ2-5, with 8 bases fitting TRBD2. Per germline, CDR1 SGHAT and CDR2 FQNNGV. J lost 5 bases, V lost 4 bases, and 3 bases had no gene match. The CDR3 is 13 residues long.

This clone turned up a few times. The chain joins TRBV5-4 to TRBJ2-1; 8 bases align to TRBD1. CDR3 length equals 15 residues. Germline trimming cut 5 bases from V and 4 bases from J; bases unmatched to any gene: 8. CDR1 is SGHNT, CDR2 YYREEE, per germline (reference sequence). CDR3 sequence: CASRYDRGVYNEQFF. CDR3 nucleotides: TGTGCCAGCAGATATGACAGGGGCGTTTACAATGAGCAGTTCTTC.

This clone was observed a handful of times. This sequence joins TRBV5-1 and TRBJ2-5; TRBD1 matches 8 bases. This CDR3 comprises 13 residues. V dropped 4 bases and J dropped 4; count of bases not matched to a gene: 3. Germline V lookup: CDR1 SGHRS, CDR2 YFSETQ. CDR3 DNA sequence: TGCGCCAGCAGCCCAGACAGGGGAGAGACCCAGTACTTC. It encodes CASSPDRGETQYF. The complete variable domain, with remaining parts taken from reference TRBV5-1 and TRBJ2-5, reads KAGVTQTPRYLIKTRGQQVTLSCSPISGHRSVSWYQQTPGQGLQFLFEYFSETQRNKGNFPGRFSGRQFSNSRSEMNVSTLELGDSALYLCASSPDRGETQYFGPGTRLLVL.

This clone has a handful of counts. The CDR3 region is CSVAPGQGDVGTEAFF. The CDR3 DNA sequence: TGCAGCGTGGCACCGGGACAGGGGGATGTCGGCACTGAAGCTTTCTTT. This chain uses TRBV29-1 with TRBJ1-1, with 11 bases identical to TRBD1. Per germline, CDR1 SQVTM and CDR2 ANQGSEA. The length of the CDR3 is 16 residues. J gave up 4 bases and V 6 bases, and 13 bases lay outside the gene matches. Full variable domain (outside the CDR3, taken from reference TRBV29-1 and TRBJ1-1): SAVISQKPSRDICQRGTSLTIQCQVDSQVTMMFWYRQQPGQSLTLIATANQGSEATYESGFVIDKFPISRPNLTFSTLTVSNMSPEDSSIYLCSVAPGQGDVGTEAFFGQGTRLTVV.

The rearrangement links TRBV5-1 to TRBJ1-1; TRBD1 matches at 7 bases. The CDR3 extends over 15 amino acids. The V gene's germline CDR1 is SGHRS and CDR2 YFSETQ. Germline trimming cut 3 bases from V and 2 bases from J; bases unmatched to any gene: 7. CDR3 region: CASSSDRQGNTEAFF. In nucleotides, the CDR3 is TGCGCCAGCAGCTCGGACCGACAGGGAAACACTGAAGCTTTCTTT.

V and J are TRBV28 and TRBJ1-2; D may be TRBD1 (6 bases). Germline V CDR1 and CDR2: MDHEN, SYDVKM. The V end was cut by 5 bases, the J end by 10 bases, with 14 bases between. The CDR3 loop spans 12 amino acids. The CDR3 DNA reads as TGTGCCAGCAGTGGGGGTACAGGGCACTACACCTTC. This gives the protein CASSGGTGHYTF.

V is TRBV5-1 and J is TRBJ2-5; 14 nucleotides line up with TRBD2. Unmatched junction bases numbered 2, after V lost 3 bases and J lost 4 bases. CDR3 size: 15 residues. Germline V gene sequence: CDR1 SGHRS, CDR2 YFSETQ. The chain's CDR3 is CASSWGLAGAETQYF. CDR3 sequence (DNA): TGCGCCAGCAGCTGGGGACTAGCGGGAGCAGAGACCCAGTACTTC.

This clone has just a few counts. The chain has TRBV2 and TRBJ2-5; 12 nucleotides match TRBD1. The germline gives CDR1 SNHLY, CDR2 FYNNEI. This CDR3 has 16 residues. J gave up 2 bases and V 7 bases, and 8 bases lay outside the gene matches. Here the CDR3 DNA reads TGTGCCAGCAACCGGCGGGGACAGGGGGCTCAAGAGACCCAGTACTTC. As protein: CASNRRGQGAQETQYF.

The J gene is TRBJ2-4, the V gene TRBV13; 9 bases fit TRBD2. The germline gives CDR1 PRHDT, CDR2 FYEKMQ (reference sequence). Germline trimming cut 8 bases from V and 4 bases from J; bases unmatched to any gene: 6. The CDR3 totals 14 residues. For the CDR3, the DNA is TGTGCCAGCGCACGGCGGGGGGGTAAAAACATTCAGTACTTC. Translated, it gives CASARRGGKNIQYF. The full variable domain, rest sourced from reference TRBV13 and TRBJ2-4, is AAGVIQSPRHLIKEKRETATLKCYPIPRHDTVYWYQQGPGQDPQFLISFYEKMQSDKGSIPDRFSAQQFSDYHSELNMSSLELGDSALYFCASARRGGKNIQYFGAGTRLSVL.

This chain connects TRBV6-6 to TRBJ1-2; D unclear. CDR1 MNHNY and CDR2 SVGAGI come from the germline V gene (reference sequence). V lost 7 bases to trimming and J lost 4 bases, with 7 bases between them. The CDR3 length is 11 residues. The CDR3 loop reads CASNSIYGYTF. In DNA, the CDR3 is TGTGCCAGCAACAGTATCTATGGCTACACCTTC.

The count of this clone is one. The CDR3 loop reads CASRKTGQPNTEAFF. Written as DNA, the CDR3 is TGTGCCAGCAGGAAGACCGGACAGCCTAACACTGAAGCTTTCTTT. The chain joins TRBV2 to TRBJ1-1, with D possibly being TRBD1 (6 bases). The germline V gene has CDR1 SNHLY and CDR2 FYNNEI. There are 15 residues in the CDR3. V was clipped by 6 bases and J by 2 bases, with 16 bases between them.

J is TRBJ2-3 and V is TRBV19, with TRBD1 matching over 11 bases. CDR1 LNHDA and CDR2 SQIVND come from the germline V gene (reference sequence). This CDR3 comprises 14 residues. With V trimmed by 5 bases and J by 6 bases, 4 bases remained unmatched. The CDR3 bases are TGTGCCAGTAGTCCTGGACAGGGGGCCGATACGCAGTATTTT. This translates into CASSPGQGADTQYF. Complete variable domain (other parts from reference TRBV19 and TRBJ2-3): DGGITQSPKYLFRKEGQNVTLSCEQNLNHDAMYWYRQDPGQGLRLIYYSQIVNDFQKGDIAEGYSVSREKKESFPLTVTSAQKNPTAFYLCASSPGQGADTQYFGPGTRLTVL.

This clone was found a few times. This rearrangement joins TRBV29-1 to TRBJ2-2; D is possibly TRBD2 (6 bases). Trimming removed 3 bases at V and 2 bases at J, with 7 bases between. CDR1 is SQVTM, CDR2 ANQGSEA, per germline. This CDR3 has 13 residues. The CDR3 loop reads CSVDAGNTGELFF. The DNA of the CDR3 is TGCAGCGTTGATGCGGGAAACACCGGGGAGCTGTTTTTT.